This T cell receptor beta chain was sequenced for a study of neurological immune-mediated disorders. CDR1 is SEHNR, CDR2 FQNEAQ, per germline (reference sequence). There are 14 residues in the CDR3. V gave up 5 bases and J gave up 8 bases, with 13 bases separating them. This clonotype was observed at least ten times. Its cognate antigen is unknown. cDNA was made by 5'RACE with 10-nucleotide random UMIs. Sequencing runs each generated in excess of 180 million TCR-beta sequences derived from 15-18 subjects. TCRdb reprocessed the 5' RACE reads with MiXCR, giving one entry per CDR3 protein. This table holds some 21,000 distinct CDR3 sequences, roughly 6.2% found once. The sorted-subset TCR libraries were prepared using 800,000 to 1,000,000 CD4+ or CD8+ T cells as the starting material. Study observations and caveats: None of the CDR3 amino acid sequences found in expanded clones was shared across subjects. This suggests that the TCR-beta repertoires were private in all groups.

The rearrangement joins TRBV7-9 to TRBJ1-6; no clear D gene. The sequence was obtained from a man younger than 35 in good health. Sequenced: CD8+ T cells from blood. DNA for the CDR3: TGTGCCAGCAGCCGCGACACTTTAGATTCACCCCTCCACTTT. Protein: CASSRDTLDSPLHF.